This TCR beta chain was captured in a study of cytotoxic CD8 clonotypes in ibrutinib-treated CLL. Study information: Among the patients, roughly ten presented as relapsed/refractory and 15 as treatment-naive; around 17 showed unmutated IGHV. General study points: Against age-matched healthy donors, baseline clonality ran higher and tracked circulating CD8+ T-cell counts. Clonality climbed at ibrutinib response, then dropped toward baseline at progression.

The repertoire was sequenced with immunoSEQ multiplex PCR; TCRdb's copy has only in-frame clones and lacks some. The sample holds some 43,000 clones, 69% seen once. Concerning this clone itself: What it recognizes is unknown.

The source of this sequence is a human donor with chronic lymphocytic leukemia. Specimen: PBMCs, collected after 12 months of ibrutinib treatment.

In DNA, the CDR3 is TGCGCCAGCAGCTTGGGACTAGCGGGGGCGAGCTTCTCAGATACGCAGTATTTT. Encoded protein: CASSLGLAGASFSDTQYF. The gene calls are TRBV5-1 and TRBJ2-3, with 12 bases identical to TRBD2. This CDR3 region has 18 residues. Unmatched junction bases numbered 9, after V lost 0 bases and J lost 4 bases. The germline gives CDR1 SGHRS, CDR2 YFSETQ. The whole variable domain, remainder taken from reference TRBV5-1 and TRBJ2-3, is KAGVTQTPRYLIKTRGQQVTLSCSPISGHRSVSWYQQTPGQGLQFLFEYFSETQRNKGNFPGRFSGRQFSNSRSEMNVSTLELGDSALYLCASSLGLAGASFSDTQYFGPGTRLTVL.